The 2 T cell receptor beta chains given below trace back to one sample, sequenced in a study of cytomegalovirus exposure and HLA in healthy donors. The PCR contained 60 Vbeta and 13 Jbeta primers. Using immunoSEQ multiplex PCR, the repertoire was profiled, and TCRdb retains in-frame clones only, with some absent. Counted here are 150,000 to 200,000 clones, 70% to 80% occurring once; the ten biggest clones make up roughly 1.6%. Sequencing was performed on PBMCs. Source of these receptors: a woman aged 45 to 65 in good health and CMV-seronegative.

The CDR3 here is CASTPGTGGLHTQYF. The CDR3 DNA follows: TGTGCCAGCACCCCCGGGACAGGGGGCTTACATACGCAGTATTTT. This chain links TRBV2 with TRBJ2-3; TRBD1 matches at 12 bases. Germline-derived CDR1 and CDR2 are SNHLY and FYNNEI. CDR3 size: 15 residues. V gave up 7 bases and J gave up 7 bases; unmatched junction bases: 9.

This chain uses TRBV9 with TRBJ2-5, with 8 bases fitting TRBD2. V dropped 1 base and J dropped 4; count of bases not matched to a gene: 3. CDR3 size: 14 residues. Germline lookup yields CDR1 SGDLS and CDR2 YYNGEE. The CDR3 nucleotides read TGTGCCAGCAGCGTAACTAGCGGCGGAGAGACCCAGTACTTC. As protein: CASSVTSGGETQYF.